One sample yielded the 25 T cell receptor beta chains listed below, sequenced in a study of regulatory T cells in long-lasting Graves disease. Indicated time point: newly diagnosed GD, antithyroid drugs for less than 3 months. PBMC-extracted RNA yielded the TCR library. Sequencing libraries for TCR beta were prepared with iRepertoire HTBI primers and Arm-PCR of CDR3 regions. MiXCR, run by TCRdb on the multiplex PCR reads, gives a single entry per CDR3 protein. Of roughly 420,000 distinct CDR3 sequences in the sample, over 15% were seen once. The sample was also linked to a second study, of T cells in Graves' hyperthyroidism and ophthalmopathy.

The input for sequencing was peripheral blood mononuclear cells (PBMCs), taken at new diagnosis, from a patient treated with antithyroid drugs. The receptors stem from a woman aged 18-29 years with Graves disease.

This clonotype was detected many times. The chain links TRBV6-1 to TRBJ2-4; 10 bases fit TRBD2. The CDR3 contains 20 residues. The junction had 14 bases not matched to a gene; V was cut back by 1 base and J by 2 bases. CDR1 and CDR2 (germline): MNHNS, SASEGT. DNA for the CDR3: TGTGCCAGCAGTGAAGGCTCTAGCGGGAGTCACGGGAGAACCAAAAACATTCAGTACTTC. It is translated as CASSEGSSGSHGRTKNIQYF.

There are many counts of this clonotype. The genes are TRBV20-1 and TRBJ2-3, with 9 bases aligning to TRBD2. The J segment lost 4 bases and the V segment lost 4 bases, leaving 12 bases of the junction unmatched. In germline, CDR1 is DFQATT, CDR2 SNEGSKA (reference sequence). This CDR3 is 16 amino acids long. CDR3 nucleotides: TGCAGTGCTACCTTCGGGGCGGGAGGGCCCTCAGATACGCAGTATTTT. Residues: CSATFGAGGPSDTQYF.

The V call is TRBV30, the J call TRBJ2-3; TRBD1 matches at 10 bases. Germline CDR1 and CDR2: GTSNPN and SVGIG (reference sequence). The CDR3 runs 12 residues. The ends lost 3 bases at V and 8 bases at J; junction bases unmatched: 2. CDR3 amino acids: CAWRDRGSTQYF. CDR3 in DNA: TGTGCCTGGAGGGACAGGGGGAGTACGCAGTATTTT.

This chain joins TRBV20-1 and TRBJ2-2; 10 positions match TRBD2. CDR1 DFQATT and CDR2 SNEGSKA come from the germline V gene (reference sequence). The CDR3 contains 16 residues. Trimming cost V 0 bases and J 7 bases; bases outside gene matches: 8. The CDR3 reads CSARDQSSGSVGELFF. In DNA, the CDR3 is TGCAGTGCTAGAGATCAGTCTAGCGGGAGTGTCGGGGAGCTGTTTTTT.

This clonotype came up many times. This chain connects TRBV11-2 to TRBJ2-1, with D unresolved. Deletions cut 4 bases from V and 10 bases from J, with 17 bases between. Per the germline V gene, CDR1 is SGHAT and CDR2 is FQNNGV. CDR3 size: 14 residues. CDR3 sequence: CASSWGIPVWEQFF. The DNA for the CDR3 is TGTGCCAGCAGCTGGGGTATCCCCGTGTGGGAGCAGTTCTTC.

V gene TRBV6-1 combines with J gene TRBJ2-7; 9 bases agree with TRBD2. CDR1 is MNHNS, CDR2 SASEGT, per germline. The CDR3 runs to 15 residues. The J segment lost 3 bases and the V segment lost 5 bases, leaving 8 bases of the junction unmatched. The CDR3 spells CASSPETSGYYEQYF. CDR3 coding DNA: TGTGCCAGCAGTCCAGAGACTAGCGGATACTACGAGCAGTACTTC.

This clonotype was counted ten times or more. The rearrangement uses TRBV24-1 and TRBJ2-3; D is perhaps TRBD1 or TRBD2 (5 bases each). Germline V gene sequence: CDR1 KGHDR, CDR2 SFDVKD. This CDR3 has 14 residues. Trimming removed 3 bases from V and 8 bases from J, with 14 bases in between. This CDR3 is CATSDGTTGSTQYF. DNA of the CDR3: TGTGCCACCAGTGATGGGACGACTGGATCTACGCAGTATTTT.

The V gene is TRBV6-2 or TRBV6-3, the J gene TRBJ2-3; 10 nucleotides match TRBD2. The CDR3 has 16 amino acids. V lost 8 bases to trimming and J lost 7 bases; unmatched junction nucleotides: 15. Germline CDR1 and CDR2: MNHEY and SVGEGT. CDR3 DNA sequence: TGTGCCAGCCTCCCTCGAGTCGCTAGCGGGAGATATACGCAGTATTTT. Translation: CASLPRVASGRYTQYF.

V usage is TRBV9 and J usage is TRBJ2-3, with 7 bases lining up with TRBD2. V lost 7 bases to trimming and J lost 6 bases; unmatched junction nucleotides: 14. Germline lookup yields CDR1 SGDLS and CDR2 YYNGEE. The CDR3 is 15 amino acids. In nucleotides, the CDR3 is TGTGCCAGCTCGTGGAGCGGGACTTCCGGGGATACGCAGTATTTT. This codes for CASSWSGTSGDTQYF.

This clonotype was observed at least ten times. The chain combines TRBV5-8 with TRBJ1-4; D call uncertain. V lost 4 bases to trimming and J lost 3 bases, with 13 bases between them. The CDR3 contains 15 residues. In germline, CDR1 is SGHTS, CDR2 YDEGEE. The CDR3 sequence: CASSLLGLSNEKLFF. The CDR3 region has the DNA TGTGCCAGCAGCCTTCTCGGCCTTTCTAATGAAAAACTGTTTTTT.

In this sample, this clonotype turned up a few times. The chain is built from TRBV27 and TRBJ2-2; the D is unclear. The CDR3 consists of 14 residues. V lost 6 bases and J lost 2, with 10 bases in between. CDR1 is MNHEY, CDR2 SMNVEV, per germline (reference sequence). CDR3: CASRKTPNTGELFF. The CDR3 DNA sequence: TGTGCCAGCAGGAAAACGCCTAACACCGGGGAGCTGTTTTTT.

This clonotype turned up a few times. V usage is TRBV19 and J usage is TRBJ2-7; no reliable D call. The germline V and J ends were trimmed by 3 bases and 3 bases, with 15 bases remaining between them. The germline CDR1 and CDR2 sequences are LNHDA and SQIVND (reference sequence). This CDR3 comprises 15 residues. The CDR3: CASSMVTGAVYEQYF. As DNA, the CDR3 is TGTGCCAGTAGTATGGTCACGGGCGCGGTCTACGAGCAGTACTTC.

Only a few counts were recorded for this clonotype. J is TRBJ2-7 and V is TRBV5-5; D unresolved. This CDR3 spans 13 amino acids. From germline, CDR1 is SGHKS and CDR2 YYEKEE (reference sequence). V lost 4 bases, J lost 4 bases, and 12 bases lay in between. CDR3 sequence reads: CASSPTEGYEQYF. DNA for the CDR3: TGTGCCAGCAGCCCTACGGAAGGGTACGAGCAGTACTTC.

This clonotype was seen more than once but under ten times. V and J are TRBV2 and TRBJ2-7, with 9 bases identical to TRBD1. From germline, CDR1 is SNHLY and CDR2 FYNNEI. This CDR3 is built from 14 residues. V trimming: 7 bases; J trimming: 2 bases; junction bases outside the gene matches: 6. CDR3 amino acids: CASMGQGDPYEQYF. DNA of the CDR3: TGTGCCAGCATGGGACAGGGTGATCCCTACGAGCAGTACTTC.

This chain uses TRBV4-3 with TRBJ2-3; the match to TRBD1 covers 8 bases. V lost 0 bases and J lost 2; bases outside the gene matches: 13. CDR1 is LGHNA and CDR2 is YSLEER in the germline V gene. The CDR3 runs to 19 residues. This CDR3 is CASSQEGSSDRVATDTQYF. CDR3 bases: TGCGCCAGCAGCCAAGAGGGGTCCTCGGACAGGGTAGCCACAGATACGCAGTATTTT.

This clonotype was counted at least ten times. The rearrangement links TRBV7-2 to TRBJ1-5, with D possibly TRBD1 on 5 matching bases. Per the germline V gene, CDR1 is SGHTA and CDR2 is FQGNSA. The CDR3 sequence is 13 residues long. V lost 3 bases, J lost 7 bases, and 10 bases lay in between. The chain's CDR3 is CASSLWGDQPQHF. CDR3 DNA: TGTGCCAGCAGCTTGTGGGGGGACCAGCCCCAGCATTTT.

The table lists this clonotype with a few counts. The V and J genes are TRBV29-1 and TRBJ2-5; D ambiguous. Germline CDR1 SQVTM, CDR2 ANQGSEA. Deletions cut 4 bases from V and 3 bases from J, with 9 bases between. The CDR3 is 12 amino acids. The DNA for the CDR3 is TGCAGCGTTGTAGACCAGAAAGAGACCCAGTACTTC. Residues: CSVVDQKETQYF. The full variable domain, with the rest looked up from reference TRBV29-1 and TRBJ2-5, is SAVISQKPSRDICQRGTSLTIQCQVDSQVTMMFWYRQQPGQSLTLIATANQGSEATYESGFVIDKFPISRPNLTFSTLTVSNMSPEDSSIYLCSVVDQKETQYFGPGTRLLVL.

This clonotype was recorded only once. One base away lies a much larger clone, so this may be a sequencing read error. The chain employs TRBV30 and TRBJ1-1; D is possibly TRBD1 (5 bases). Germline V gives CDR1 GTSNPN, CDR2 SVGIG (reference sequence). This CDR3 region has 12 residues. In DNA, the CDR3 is TGTGCCTGGAGGGGGGGGAACACTGAAGCTATCTTT. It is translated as CAWRGGNTEAIF. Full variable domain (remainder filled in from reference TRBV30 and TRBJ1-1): SQTIHQWPATLVQPVGSPLSLECTVEGTSNPNLYWYRQAAGRGLQLLFYSVGIGQISSEVPQNLSASRPQDRQFILSSKKLLLSDSGFYLCAWRGGNTEAIFGQGTRLTVV.

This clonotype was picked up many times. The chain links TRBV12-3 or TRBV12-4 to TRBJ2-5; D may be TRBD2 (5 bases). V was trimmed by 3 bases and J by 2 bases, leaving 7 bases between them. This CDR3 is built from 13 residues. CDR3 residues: CASSFRGQETQYF. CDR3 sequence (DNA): TGTGCCAGCAGTTTTCGGGGTCAAGAGACCCAGTACTTC.

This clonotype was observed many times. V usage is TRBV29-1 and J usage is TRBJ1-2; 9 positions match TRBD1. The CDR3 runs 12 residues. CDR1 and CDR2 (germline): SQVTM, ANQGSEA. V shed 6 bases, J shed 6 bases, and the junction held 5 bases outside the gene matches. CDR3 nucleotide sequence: TGCAGCGTCGACAGGGGGTTGGATGGCTACACCTTC. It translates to CSVDRGLDGYTF.

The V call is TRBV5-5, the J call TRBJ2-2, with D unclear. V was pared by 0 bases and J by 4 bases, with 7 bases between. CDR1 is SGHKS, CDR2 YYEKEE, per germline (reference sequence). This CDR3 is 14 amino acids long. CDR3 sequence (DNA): TGTGCCAGCAGCTTGGTTGGATTCACCGGGGAGCTGTTTTTT. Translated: CASSLVGFTGELFF.

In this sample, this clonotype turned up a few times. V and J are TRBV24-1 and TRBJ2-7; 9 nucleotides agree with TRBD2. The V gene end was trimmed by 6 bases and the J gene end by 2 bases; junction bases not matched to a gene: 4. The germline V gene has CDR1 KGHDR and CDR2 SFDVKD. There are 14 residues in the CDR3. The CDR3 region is CATSTSGHPYEQYF. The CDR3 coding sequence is TGTGCCACCAGTACTAGCGGGCATCCCTACGAGCAGTACTTC.

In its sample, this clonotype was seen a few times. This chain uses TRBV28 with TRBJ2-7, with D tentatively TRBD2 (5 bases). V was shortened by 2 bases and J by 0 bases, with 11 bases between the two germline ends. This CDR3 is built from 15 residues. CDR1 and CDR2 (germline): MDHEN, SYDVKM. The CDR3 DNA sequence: TGTGCCAGCAGTTTAAGTGCGGCGGGCTCCTACGAGCAGTACTTC. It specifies CASSLSAAGSYEQYF.

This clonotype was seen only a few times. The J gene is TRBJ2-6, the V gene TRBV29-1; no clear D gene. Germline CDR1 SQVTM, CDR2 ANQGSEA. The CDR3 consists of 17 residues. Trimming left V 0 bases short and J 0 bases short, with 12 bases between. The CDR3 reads CSVEDQVKSSGANVLTF. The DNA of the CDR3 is TGCAGCGTTGAAGATCAGGTGAAGAGCTCTGGGGCCAACGTCCTGACTTTC.

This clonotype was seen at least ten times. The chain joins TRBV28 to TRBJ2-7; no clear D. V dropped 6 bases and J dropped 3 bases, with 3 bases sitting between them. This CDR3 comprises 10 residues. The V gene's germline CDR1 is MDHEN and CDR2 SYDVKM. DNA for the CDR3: TGTGCCAGCAGCAACTACGAGCAGTACTTC. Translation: CASSNYEQYF.